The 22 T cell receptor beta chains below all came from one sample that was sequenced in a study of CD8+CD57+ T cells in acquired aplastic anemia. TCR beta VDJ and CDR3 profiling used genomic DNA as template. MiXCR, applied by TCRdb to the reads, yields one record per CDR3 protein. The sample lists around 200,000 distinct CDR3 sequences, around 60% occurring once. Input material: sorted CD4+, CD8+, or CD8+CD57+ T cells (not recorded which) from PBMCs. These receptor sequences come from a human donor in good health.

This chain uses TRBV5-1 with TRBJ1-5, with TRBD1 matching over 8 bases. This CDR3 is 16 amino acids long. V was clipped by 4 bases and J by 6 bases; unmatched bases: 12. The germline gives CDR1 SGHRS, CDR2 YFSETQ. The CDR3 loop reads CASSPSTGQGSQPQHF. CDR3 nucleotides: TGCGCCAGCAGCCCTTCCACTGGACAGGGAAGTCAGCCCCAGCATTTT.

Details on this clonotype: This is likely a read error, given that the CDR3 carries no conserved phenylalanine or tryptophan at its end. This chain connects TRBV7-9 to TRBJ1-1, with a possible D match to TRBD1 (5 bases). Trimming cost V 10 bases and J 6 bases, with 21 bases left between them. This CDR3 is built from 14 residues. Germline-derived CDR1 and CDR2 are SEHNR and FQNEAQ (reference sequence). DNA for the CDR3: TGTGCCACCGCCGGGACCCAGCCTTTCGCTGAAGCTTTCTTA. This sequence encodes CATAGTQPFAEAFL.

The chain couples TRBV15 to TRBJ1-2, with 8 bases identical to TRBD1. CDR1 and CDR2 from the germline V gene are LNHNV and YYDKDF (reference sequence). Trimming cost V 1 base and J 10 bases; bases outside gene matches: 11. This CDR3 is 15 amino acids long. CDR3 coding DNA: TGTGCCACCAGCAGAGGGGCTAGACAGGGGCAAGACTACACCTTC. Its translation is CATSRGARQGQDYTF. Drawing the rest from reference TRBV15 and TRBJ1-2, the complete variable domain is DAMVIQNPRYQVTQFGKPVTLSCSQTLNHNVMYWYQQKSSQAPKLLFHYYDKDFNNEADTPDNFQSRRPNTSFCFLDIRSPGLGDTAMYLCATSRGARQGQDYTFGSGTRLTVV.

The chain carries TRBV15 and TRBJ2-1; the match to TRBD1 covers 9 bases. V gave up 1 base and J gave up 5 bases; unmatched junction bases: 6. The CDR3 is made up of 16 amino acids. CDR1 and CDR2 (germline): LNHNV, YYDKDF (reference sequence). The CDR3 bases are TGTGCCACCAGCAGAGTGCGACAGGGGGTTAACAATGAGCAGTTCTTC. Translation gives CATSRVRQGVNNEQFF.

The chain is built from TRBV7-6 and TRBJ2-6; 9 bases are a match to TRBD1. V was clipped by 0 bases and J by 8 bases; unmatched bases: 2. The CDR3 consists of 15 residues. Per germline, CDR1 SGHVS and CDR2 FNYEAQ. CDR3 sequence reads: CASSLAGTGTNVLTF. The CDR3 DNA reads TGTGCCAGCAGCTTAGCCGGGACAGGGACCAACGTCCTGACTTTC.

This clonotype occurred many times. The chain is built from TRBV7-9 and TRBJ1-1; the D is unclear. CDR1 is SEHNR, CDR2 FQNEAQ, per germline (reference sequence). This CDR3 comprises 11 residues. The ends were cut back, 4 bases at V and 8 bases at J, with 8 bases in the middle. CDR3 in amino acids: CASSSGMEAFF. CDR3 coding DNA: TGTGCCAGCAGCTCCGGCATGGAAGCTTTCTTT. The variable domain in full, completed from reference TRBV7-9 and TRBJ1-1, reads DTGVSQNPRHKITKRGQNVTFRCDPISEHNRLYWYRQTLGQGPEFLTYFQNEAQLEKSRLLSDRFSAERPKGSFSTLEIQRTEQGDSAMYLCASSSGMEAFFGQGTRLTVV.

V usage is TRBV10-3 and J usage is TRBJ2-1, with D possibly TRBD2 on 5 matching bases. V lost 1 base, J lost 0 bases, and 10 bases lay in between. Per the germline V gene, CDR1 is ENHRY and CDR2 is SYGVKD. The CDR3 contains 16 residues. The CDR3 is CAISELDFSSYNEQFF. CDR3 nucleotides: TGTGCCATCAGTGAGTTGGACTTCAGCTCCTACAATGAGCAGTTCTTC.

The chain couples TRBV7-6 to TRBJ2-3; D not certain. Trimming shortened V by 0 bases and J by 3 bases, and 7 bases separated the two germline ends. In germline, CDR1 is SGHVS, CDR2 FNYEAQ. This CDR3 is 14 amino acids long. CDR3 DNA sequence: TGTGCCAGCAGCTTAGCACAGAGTACAGATACGCAGTATTTT. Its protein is CASSLAQSTDTQYF.

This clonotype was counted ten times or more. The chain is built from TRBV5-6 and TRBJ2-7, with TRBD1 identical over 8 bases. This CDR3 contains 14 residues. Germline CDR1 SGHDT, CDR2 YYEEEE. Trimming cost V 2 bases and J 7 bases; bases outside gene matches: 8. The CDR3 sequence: CASSFGQGAGEQYF. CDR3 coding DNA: TGTGCCAGCAGCTTTGGTCAGGGGGCGGGAGAGCAGTACTTC.

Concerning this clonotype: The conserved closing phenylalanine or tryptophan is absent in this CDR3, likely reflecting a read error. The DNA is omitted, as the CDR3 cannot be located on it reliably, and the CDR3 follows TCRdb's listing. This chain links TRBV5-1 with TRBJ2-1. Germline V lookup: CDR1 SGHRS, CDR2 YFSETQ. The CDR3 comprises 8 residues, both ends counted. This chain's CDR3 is CASSLGLG.

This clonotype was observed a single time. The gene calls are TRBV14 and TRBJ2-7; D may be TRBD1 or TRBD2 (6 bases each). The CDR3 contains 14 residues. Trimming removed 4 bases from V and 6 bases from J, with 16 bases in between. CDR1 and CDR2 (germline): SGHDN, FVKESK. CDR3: CASSLQLRGGEQYF. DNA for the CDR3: TGTGCCAGCAGCCTCCAACTCAGGGGAGGCGAGCAGTACTTC.

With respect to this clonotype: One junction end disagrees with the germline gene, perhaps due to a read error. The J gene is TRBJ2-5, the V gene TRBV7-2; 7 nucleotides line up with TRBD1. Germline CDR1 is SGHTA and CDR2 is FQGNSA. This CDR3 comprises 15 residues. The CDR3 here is CASSIGGQIQETQCF. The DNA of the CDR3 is TGTGCCAGCAGCATAGGGGGACAGATTCAAGAGACCCAGTGCTTC.

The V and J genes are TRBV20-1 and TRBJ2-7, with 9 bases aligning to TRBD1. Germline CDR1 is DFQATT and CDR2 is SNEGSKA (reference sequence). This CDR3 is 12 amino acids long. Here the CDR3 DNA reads TGCAGGGTGGACAGGGGCGGGAATGAGCAGTACTTC. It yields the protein CRVDRGGNEQYF.

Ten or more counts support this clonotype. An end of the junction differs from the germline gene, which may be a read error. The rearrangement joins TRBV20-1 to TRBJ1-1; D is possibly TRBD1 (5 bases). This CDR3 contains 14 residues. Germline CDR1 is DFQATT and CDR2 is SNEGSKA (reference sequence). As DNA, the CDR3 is TGCAGTGCGAGAGAGGGGACGTGGAACACTGAAGCTTTCTTT. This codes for CSAREGTWNTEAFF.

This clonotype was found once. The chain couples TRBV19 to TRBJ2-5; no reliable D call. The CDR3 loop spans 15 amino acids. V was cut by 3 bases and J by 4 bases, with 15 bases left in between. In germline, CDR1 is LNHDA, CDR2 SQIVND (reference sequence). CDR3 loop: CASSISARWGETQYF. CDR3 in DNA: TGTGCCAGTAGTATTTCGGCCAGATGGGGAGAGACCCAGTACTTC.

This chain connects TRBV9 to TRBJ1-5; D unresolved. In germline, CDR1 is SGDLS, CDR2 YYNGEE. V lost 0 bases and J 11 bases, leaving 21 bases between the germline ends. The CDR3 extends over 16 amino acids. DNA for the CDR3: TGTGCCAGCAGCGTAGAGGGCGGGAGGGCCGGAGAGACCCAGCATTTT. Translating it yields CASSVEGGRAGETQHF.

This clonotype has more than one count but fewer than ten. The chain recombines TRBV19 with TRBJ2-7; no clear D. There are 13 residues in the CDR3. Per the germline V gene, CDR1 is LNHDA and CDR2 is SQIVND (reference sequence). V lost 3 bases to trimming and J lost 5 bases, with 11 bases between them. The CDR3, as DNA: TGTGCCAGTAGTATCATCCCTACTAACGAGCAGTACTTC. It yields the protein CASSIIPTNEQYF.

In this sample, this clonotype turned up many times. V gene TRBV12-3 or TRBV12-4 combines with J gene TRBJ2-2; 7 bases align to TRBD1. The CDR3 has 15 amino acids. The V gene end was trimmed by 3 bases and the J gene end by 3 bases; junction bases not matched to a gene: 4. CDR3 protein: CASSFNRGDTGELFF. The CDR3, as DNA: TGTGCCAGCAGTTTCAACAGGGGCGACACCGGGGAGCTGTTTTTT.

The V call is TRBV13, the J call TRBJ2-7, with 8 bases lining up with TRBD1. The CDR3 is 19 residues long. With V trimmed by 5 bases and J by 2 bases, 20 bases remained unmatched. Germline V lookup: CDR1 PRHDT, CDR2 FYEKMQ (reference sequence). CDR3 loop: CASSARKTGDSFLPYEQYF. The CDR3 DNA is TGTGCCAGCAGCGCCAGAAAGACAGGGGACTCCTTTCTGCCCTACGAGCAGTACTTC.

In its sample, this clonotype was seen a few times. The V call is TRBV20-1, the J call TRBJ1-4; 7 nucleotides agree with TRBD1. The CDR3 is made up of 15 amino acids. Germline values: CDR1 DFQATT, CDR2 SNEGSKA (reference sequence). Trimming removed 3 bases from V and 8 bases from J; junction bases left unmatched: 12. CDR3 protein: CSASQGQALREKLFF. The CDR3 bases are TGCAGTGCTAGCCAAGGACAGGCTCTAAGGGAAAAACTGTTTTTT.

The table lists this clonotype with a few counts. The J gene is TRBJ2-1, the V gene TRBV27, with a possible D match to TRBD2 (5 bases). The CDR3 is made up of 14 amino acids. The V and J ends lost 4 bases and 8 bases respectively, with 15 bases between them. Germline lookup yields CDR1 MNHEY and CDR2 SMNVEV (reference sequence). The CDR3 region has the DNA TGTGCCAGCAGTTCCGGGATCAATACCGATGAGCAGTTCTTC. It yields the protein CASSSGINTDEQFF.

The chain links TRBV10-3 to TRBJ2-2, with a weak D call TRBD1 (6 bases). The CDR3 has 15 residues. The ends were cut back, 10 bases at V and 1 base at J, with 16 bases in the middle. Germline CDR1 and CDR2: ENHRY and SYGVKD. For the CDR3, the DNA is TGTGCCAGCAGCTATGCAGGGGTGAACACCGGGGAGCTGTTTTTT. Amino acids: CASSYAGVNTGELFF.